The 4 T cell receptor beta chains in this list originate from one sample, sequenced in a study of blood T cell repertoires in COVID-19. Clones were read by immunoSEQ multiplex PCR, and TCRdb kept only the in-frame ones, dropping some. The table includes around 120,000 clones, 90% detected once. The sequenced material came from peripheral blood. The origin of the receptors is a human donor with active COVID-19. The donor label of this sample is uncertain.

J is TRBJ2-3 and V is TRBV5-1, with TRBD2 identical over 11 bases. There are 15 residues in the CDR3. The V and J ends lost 4 bases and 6 bases, in that order; junction bases with no gene match: 7. In germline, CDR1 is SGHRS, CDR2 YFSETQ. The CDR3 here is CASSRLAGYEDTQYF. In DNA form, the CDR3 reads TGCGCCAGCAGCAGACTAGCGGGGTACGAGGATACGCAGTATTTT.

This chain connects TRBV18 to TRBJ2-5; 7 bases match TRBD1. V gave up 6 bases and J gave up 3 bases; unmatched junction bases: 10. CDR3 length: 15 residues. Germline values: CDR1 KGHSH, CDR2 LQKENI. CDR3 sequence reads: CASSPGTGAKETQYF. The CDR3 nucleotides read TGTGCCAGCTCCCCGGGTACAGGGGCCAAAGAGACCCAGTACTTC.

The chain employs TRBV5-5 and TRBJ1-2, with TRBD1 matching 10 bases. J was trimmed by 8 bases and V by 4 bases; bases with no gene match: 20. Germline-derived CDR1 and CDR2 are SGHKS and YYEKEE (reference sequence). The CDR3 consists of 18 residues. CDR3 amino acids: CASSKSPHPGQGLKGYTF. DNA of the CDR3: TGTGCCAGCAGCAAGAGCCCCCATCCGGGACAGGGGCTTAAGGGCTACACCTTC.

The rearrangement links TRBV14 to TRBJ1-1, with 7 bases that match TRBD1. Germline CDR1 and CDR2: SGHDN and FVKESK. V lost 5 bases to trimming and J lost 0 bases; unmatched junction nucleotides: 6. This CDR3 is built from 15 residues. CDR3 in DNA: TGTGCCAGCAGCGTCCCCGGGACAGTGAACACTGAAGCTTTCTTT. Translating it yields CASSVPGTVNTEAFF.